The 25 T cell receptor beta chains in this list originate from one sample, sequenced in a study of T cells in Graves' hyperthyroidism and ophthalmopathy. Amplified regions were TCR beta CDR3 sequences from RNA transcripts. HTBI primers were employed in a first-round RT-PCR of the TCR CDR3. TCRdb reprocessed the multiplex PCR reads with MiXCR, giving one entry per CDR3 protein. The table records about 700,000 distinct CDR3 sequences, 45% of them present only once. Sequencing was performed on peripheral blood or thyroid tissue (not recorded which). The receptor set was obtained from an adult man with Graves' disease, either hyperthyroidism or ophthalmopathy (not recorded which).

V is TRBV11-2 and J is TRBJ1-2; TRBD1 matches at 7 bases. The trim removed 6 bases at V and 6 bases at J, leaving 10 bases unmatched. Germline values: CDR1 SGHAT, CDR2 FQNNGV. This CDR3 has 14 amino acids. The CDR3 region is CASSSLTGVNGYTF. CDR3 coding DNA: TGTGCCAGCAGTTCATTAACAGGGGTGAATGGCTACACCTTC. Together with reference TRBV11-2 and TRBJ1-2, the CDR3 gives the full variable domain: EAGVAQSPRYKIIEKRQSVAFWCNPISGHATLYWYQQILGQGPKLLIQFQNNGVVDDSQLPKDRFSAERLKGVDSTLKIQPAKLEDSAVYLCASSSLTGVNGYTFGSGTRLTVV.

In the case of this clonotype: This may be a read error, as it is one base from a much larger clone. V is TRBV5-1 and J is TRBJ1-4, with 7 nucleotides matching TRBD1. This CDR3 is built from 14 residues. Germline CDR1 and CDR2: SGHRS and YFSETQ. The CDR3 sequence: CASSSGQSNEKLFF. The CDR3 DNA follows: TGTGCCAGCAGCTCGGGACAGTCCAATGAAAAACTGTTTTTT.

V and J are TRBV10-2 and TRBJ1-6; 7 bases line up with TRBD1. The CDR3 spans 18 residues. The germline V gene encodes CDR1 WSHSY and CDR2 SAAADI. Trimming took 5 bases from V and 4 from J; bases not matched to a gene: 14. This chain's CDR3 is CASSHTGQKATYNSPLHF. CDR3 nucleotides: TGCGCCAGCAGTCATACGGGACAGAAGGCTACTTATAATTCACCCCTCCACTTT.

This chain uses TRBV20-1 with TRBJ2-7, with a weak D call TRBD1 (6 bases). The germline V and J ends were trimmed by 2 bases and 8 bases, with 16 bases remaining between them. CDR1 and CDR2 from the germline V gene are DFQATT and SNEGSKA (reference sequence). The length of the CDR3 is 13 residues. CDR3 sequence: CSARSTGNFQQYF. In DNA, the CDR3 is TGCAGTGCTAGAAGTACAGGGAATTTTCAGCAGTACTTC.

About this clonotype itself: A much larger clone differs from this one at a single base, so this may be a read error. The chain couples TRBV9 to TRBJ2-5; no reliable D call. Germline V gene data show CDR1 as SGDLS and CDR2 as YYNGEE. The CDR3 is 15 amino acids. The CDR3 region has the DNA TGTGCCAGCAGCTCTACCTCGTCGTTCTGGAAGACCCATTACTTC. Its protein is CASSSTSSFWKTHYF.

The chain is built from TRBV25-1 and TRBJ2-7; 10 bases match TRBD2. With V trimmed by 2 bases and J by 1 base, 5 bases remained unmatched. The CDR3 is made up of 16 amino acids. CDR1 and CDR2 from the germline V gene are MGHDK and SYGVNS. CDR3 sequence: CASSEKAGLASYEQYF. The CDR3 nucleotides read TGTGCCAGCAGTGAAAAGGCGGGACTAGCGTCCTACGAGCAGTACTTC.

As to this clonotype: An end of the junction differs from the germline gene, which may be a read error. The genes are TRBV19 and TRBJ1-5; D is unresolved. The CDR3 sequence is 18 residues long. Germline loops: CDR1 LNHDA, CDR2 SQIVND (reference sequence). CDR3 DNA: TGCGCCAGCAGCTTCATTCTTCACCCGGGAGTCGGCAATCAGCCCCAGCATTTT. Amino acid sequence: CASSFILHPGVGNQPQHF.

In the case of this clonotype: A much larger clone differs from this one at a single base, so this may be a read error. The chain carries TRBV29-1 and TRBJ1-1, with a tentative D call TRBD1 (6 bases). Per germline, CDR1 SQVTM and CDR2 ANQGSEA. The CDR3 totals 14 residues. Written as DNA, the CDR3 is TGCGGCGTTGATCCGGGGGCAGGAGGCACTGAAGCTTTCTTT. This sequence encodes CGVDPGAGGTEAFF.

The rearrangement links TRBV20-1 to TRBJ1-5, with a possible D match to TRBD1 (6 bases). V was clipped by 3 bases and J by 3 bases, with 15 bases between them. This CDR3 is built from 15 residues. The germline CDR1 and CDR2 sequences are DFQATT and SNEGSKA (reference sequence). The CDR3 sequence is CSARPPGQLNQPQHF. The DNA of the CDR3 is TGCAGTGCTAGGCCCCCGGGACAACTCAATCAGCCCCAGCATTTT.

In its sample, this clonotype was seen many times. The rearrangement links TRBV7-9 to TRBJ2-7; the D is unclear. The V gene lost 5 bases and the J gene lost 5 bases, with 16 bases spanning the gap. CDR3 size: 14 residues. Germline V gives CDR1 SEHNR, CDR2 FQNEAQ (reference sequence). This CDR3 reads CASSPGPLPHEQYF. As DNA, the CDR3 is TGTGCCAGCAGCCCAGGACCGCTGCCTCACGAGCAGTACTTC.

This clonotype occurred many times. The V gene is TRBV6-1, the J gene TRBJ1-5, with 7 bases identical to TRBD1. Germline V gives CDR1 MNHNS, CDR2 SASEGT. The CDR3 loop spans 15 amino acids. V trimming: 8 bases; J trimming: 0 bases; junction bases outside the gene matches: 7. CDR3 DNA: TGTGCCAGCGAACAGGGGACCTATAGCAATCAGCCCCAGCATTTT. This gives the protein CASEQGTYSNQPQHF.

The chain is built from TRBV25-1 and TRBJ1-1; 10 nucleotides line up with TRBD1. The length of the CDR3 is 14 residues. The ends lost 5 bases at V and 5 bases at J; junction bases unmatched: 5. Germline V CDR1 and CDR2: MGHDK, SYGVNS. CDR3 in amino acids: CASSWDRGWTEAFF. For the CDR3, the DNA is TGTGCCAGCAGTTGGGACAGGGGTTGGACTGAAGCTTTCTTT.

The chain couples TRBV10-3 to TRBJ1-1, with D maybe TRBD1 (6 bases). With 4 bases removed from V and 6 bases from J, the gap between germline ends came to 12 bases. The germline V gene has CDR1 ENHRY and CDR2 SYGVKD. This CDR3 contains 13 residues. The CDR3 region has the DNA TGTGCCATCAGTGGGGGAACAGGGTCTGAAGCTTTCTTT. Its protein is CAISGGTGSEAFF.

This chain uses TRBV4-1 with TRBJ1-5; D is ambiguous. Trimming cost V 0 bases and J 7 bases, with 16 bases left between them. The CDR3 runs 16 residues. Germline V gives CDR1 MGHRA, CDR2 YSYEKL. This CDR3 reads CASSQETGGFGQPQHF. CDR3 DNA: TGCGCCAGCAGCCAAGAAACTGGAGGGTTCGGACAGCCCCAGCATTTT.

DNA for the CDR3: TGTGCCAGCAGCGAGGCCGGGACAGGGCCTTACGAGCAGTACTTC. Protein product: CASSEAGTGPYEQYF. The chain has TRBV9 and TRBJ2-7, with 9 bases matching TRBD1. This CDR3 has 15 residues. Germline V gene lookup returns CDR1 SGDLS and CDR2 YYNGEE. Trimming took 3 bases from V and 4 from J; bases not matched to a gene: 8. Looking up the rest from reference TRBV9 and TRBJ2-7 gives the full variable domain: DSGVTQTPKHLITATGQRVTLRCSPRSGDLSVYWYQQSLDQGLQFLIQYYNGEERAKGNILERFSAQQFPDLHSELNLSSLELGDSALYFCASSEAGTGPYEQYFGPGTRLTVT.

The chain is built from TRBV12-3 or TRBV12-4 and TRBJ1-6, with 9 bases matching TRBD1. This CDR3 spans 16 amino acids. V dropped 4 bases and J dropped 6; count of bases not matched to a gene: 7. The CDR3 spells CASSSQGAGGNSPLHF. CDR3 bases: TGTGCCAGCAGTTCACAGGGGGCGGGGGGTAATTCACCCCTCCACTTT.

The chain is built from TRBV10-3 and TRBJ1-1; 11 bases align to TRBD1. V shed 6 bases, J shed 3 bases, and the junction held 3 bases outside the gene matches. Germline V gene data show CDR1 as ENHRY and CDR2 as SYGVKD. The CDR3 extends over 14 amino acids. The DNA for the CDR3 is TGTGCCATCAGCTGGACAGGGGGCTACACTGAAGCTTTCTTT. It yields the protein CAISWTGGYTEAFF.

The chain links TRBV25-1 to TRBJ2-5; a possible D gene is TRBD1 (5 bases). V lost 3 bases and J 6 bases, leaving 14 bases between the germline ends. The CDR3 is made up of 14 amino acids. From germline, CDR1 is MGHDK and CDR2 SYGVNS. The CDR3 here is CASSDESRVQTQYF. The CDR3 nucleotides are TGTGCCAGCAGTGACGAATCCAGGGTCCAGACCCAGTACTTC.

The sample holds a few counts of this clonotype. The chain recombines TRBV2 with TRBJ1-2; D is unclear. CDR1 is SNHLY, CDR2 FYNNEI, per germline. The CDR3 runs 12 residues. V lost 6 bases and J 5 bases, leaving 10 bases between the germline ends. The CDR3 protein is CASRSTDYGYTF. The DNA of the CDR3 is TGTGCCAGCAGATCGACGGATTATGGCTACACCTTC.

This sequence joins TRBV20-1 and TRBJ1-6; possibly TRBD1 for D (5 bases). This CDR3 is 15 amino acids long. Germline lookup yields CDR1 DFQATT and CDR2 SNEGSKA (reference sequence). V was pared by 2 bases and J by 5 bases, with 13 bases between. CDR3 sequence (DNA): TGCAGTGCTAGATCAGTCCAGGGTCATAATTCACCCCTCCACTTT. This translates into CSARSVQGHNSPLHF.

This clonotype was detected many times. The chain recombines TRBV9 with TRBJ2-5; D not resolved. CDR3 length: 14 residues. Germline V lookup: CDR1 SGDLS, CDR2 YYNGEE. Trimming cost V 7 bases and J 5 bases, with 18 bases left between them. CDR3 bases: TGTGCCAGCCTGAATCCCCCGTCCTCGGAGACCCAGTACTTC. Translated, it gives CASLNPPSSETQYF.

This clonotype was detected ten times or more. The chain employs TRBV7-2 and TRBJ2-5; D is perhaps TRBD1 or TRBD2 (5 bases each). Germline CDR1 and CDR2: SGHTA and FQGNSA. V gave up 1 base and J gave up 4 bases, with 13 bases separating them. This CDR3 contains 15 residues. CDR3 region: CASSLGGATSETQYF. The CDR3 DNA follows: TGTGCCAGCAGCTTAGGAGGGGCCACGTCAGAGACCCAGTACTTC.

Many counts were recorded for this clonotype. The chain recombines TRBV20-1 with TRBJ1-2, with 8 bases aligning to TRBD1. Germline CDR1 reads DFQATT; CDR2 reads SNEGSKA (reference sequence). The CDR3 loop spans 13 amino acids. After removal of 0 bases from V and 5 bases from J, the junction contained 2 bases not matched to a gene. The CDR3 sequence is CSARDDRGYGYTF. The CDR3 DNA follows: TGCAGTGCTAGAGATGACAGGGGATATGGCTACACCTTC.

This clonotype has only a few counts. The chain carries TRBV6-1 and TRBJ2-7; D might be TRBD2 (6 bases). The CDR3 has 15 amino acids. Deletions cut 7 bases from V and 2 bases from J, with 18 bases between. Germline-derived CDR1 and CDR2 are MNHNS and SASEGT. DNA for the CDR3: TGTGCCAGCAACCCCTTCGGGGGAGTGACCTACGAGCAGTACTTC. Its translation is CASNPFGGVTYEQYF.

This clonotype was seen more than once but under ten times. V is TRBV24-1 and J is TRBJ1-2; TRBD1 matches at 8 bases. V lost 6 bases and J lost 7; bases outside the gene matches: 9. Germline CDR1 is KGHDR and CDR2 is SFDVKD. The CDR3 length is 14 residues. As DNA, the CDR3 is TGTGCCACCAGTTCGGACAGGGCCTTTTCTGGCTACACCTTC. It translates to CATSSDRAFSGYTF.